This T cell receptor beta chain was observed in a study of cytomegalovirus exposure and HLA in healthy donors. Study outcomes and limitations: There were some public TCRs occurring in many donors, but most TCR sequences were rare.

To note about this clone: Its antigen remains unidentified.

The CDR3 runs to 16 residues. The ends lost 3 bases at V and 1 base at J; junction bases unmatched: 6. CDR1 and CDR2 from the germline V gene are KGHSH and LQKENI. Using immunoSEQ multiplex PCR, the repertoire was profiled, and TCRdb retains in-frame clones only, with some absent. This sample has tens of thousands of clones, with about 93% found just once. The sequence was collected from a young woman in good health and CMV-seropositive. What was sequenced was PBMCs. The chain uses TRBV18 and TRBJ2-3; TRBD2 matches 8 bases. For the CDR3, the DNA is TGTGCCAGCTCACCCCTTAGTAGCGGGGGCACAGATACGCAGTATTTT. It translates to CASSPLSSGGTDTQYF.